This TCR beta chain was recorded in a study of blood T cells in healthy people across ages. In its sample, this clonotype was seen many times. Through a sample-barcoded 5' primer and a J-beta primer mix, a second PCR was run for about 6 to 12 cycles. TCRdb redid the calling of the 5' RACE reads with MiXCR, one entry per CDR3 protein. The sample records hundreds of thousands of distinct CDR3 sequences, 35% to 50% being singletons. V was shortened by 2 bases and J by 2 bases, with 14 bases between the two germline ends. The CDR3 is 16 amino acids. Per germline, CDR1 SGHVS and CDR2 FQNEAQ. Isolation of PBMCs gave at least 7 million cells per sample.

The TCR was taken from a man aged 80 or over in good health. The chain joins TRBV7-8 to TRBJ2-3; D not certain. Sequences were obtained from blood. CDR3 residues: CASSLFGLTTTDTQYF. In DNA, the CDR3 is TGTGCCAGCAGCTTATTTGGGCTAACGACCACAGATACGCAGTATTTT.